A selection of T cell receptor beta chains follows, all from one sample in a study of blood T cells in healthy people across ages. TCRdb processed the 5' RACE reads anew with MiXCR; each CDR3 protein has one entry. The data contain about 1.1 million distinct CDR3 sequences, more than 30% of them singletons. The source material was blood. These receptors were taken from a man aged 18-30 years in good health. The conserved cysteine and the conserved F or W are not part of the CDR3 here. The order of the fields is CDR3 protein, V gene, D gene, J gene. The D gene is left open where the match is weak.

cdr3_aa: ASSLASTQNTEAF
v_call: TRBV7-9
d_call: .
j_call: TRBJ1-1

cdr3_aa: ASSQDRYGGQPQH
v_call: TRBV4-3
d_call: .
j_call: TRBJ1-5

cdr3_aa: ASSYSAPPEQF
v_call: TRBV6-2/TRBV6-3
d_call: .
j_call: TRBJ2-1

cdr3_aa: ATNSGGLLNTEAF
v_call: TRBV24-1
d_call: .
j_call: TRBJ1-1

cdr3_aa: ASSLVSGSDTDTQY
v_call: TRBV5-1
d_call: .
j_call: TRBJ2-3

cdr3_aa: SARGTGTGSRISYNEQF
v_call: TRBV20-1
d_call: TRBD1
j_call: TRBJ2-1

cdr3_aa: ASSQDLGAYEQF
v_call: TRBV4-2
d_call: .
j_call: TRBJ2-1

cdr3_aa: ASSEGRQGNGYT
v_call: TRBV2
d_call: .
j_call: TRBJ1-2

cdr3_aa: ASSQEAQYNEQF
v_call: TRBV3-1
d_call: .
j_call: TRBJ2-1

cdr3_aa: SATDREYNSPLH
v_call: TRBV20-1
d_call: TRBD1
j_call: TRBJ1-6

cdr3_aa: SARTRGGYSNQPQH
v_call: TRBV20-1
d_call: .
j_call: TRBJ1-5

cdr3_aa: ASSPRPGTAEAF
v_call: TRBV12-3/TRBV12-4
d_call: .
j_call: TRBJ1-1

cdr3_aa: SANSYYNSPLH
v_call: TRBV20-1
d_call: .
j_call: TRBJ1-6

cdr3_aa: ASTRLAGGTSSYNEQF
v_call: TRBV6-2/TRBV6-3
d_call: TRBD2
j_call: TRBJ2-1

cdr3_aa: ASSLGPRVEAF
v_call: TRBV7-2
d_call: .
j_call: TRBJ1-1

cdr3_aa: ASSYGMGDTEAF
v_call: TRBV6-2/TRBV6-3
d_call: .
j_call: TRBJ1-1

cdr3_aa: ASSSPPGIDTEAF
v_call: TRBV27
d_call: .
j_call: TRBJ1-1

cdr3_aa: ASSTPTSGGTDTQY
v_call: TRBV7-2
d_call: TRBD2
j_call: TRBJ2-3

cdr3_aa: AGTLGQSNSYEQY
v_call: TRBV12-3/TRBV12-4
d_call: .
j_call: TRBJ2-7

cdr3_aa: ASSPLGEPQH
v_call: TRBV5-5
d_call: .
j_call: TRBJ1-5

cdr3_aa: ASSLASDGRNSYEQY
v_call: TRBV7-9
d_call: .
j_call: TRBJ2-7

cdr3_aa: SASRDRGTETQY
v_call: TRBV20-1
d_call: TRBD1
j_call: TRBJ2-5

cdr3_aa: ASSRDGLQETQY
v_call: TRBV4-1
d_call: .
j_call: TRBJ2-5

cdr3_aa: ASSLAGQIYEQY
v_call: TRBV27
d_call: .
j_call: TRBJ2-7

cdr3_aa: ASTKTSGGPRGTETQY
v_call: TRBV12-3/TRBV12-4
d_call: TRBD2
j_call: TRBJ2-3

cdr3_aa: SVGAVLLGETQY
v_call: TRBV29-1
d_call: .
j_call: TRBJ2-5

cdr3_aa: SAPQGEVNYGYT
v_call: TRBV20-1
d_call: .
j_call: TRBJ1-2

cdr3_aa: ASSLASENSNQPQH
v_call: TRBV5-1
d_call: .
j_call: TRBJ1-5

cdr3_aa: ATSDEFGTGELF
v_call: TRBV24-1
d_call: .
j_call: TRBJ2-2

cdr3_aa: SVDDGGRRTEAF
v_call: TRBV29-1
d_call: .
j_call: TRBJ1-1

cdr3_aa: ASSYVGTSTEAF
v_call: TRBV6-2/TRBV6-3
d_call: .
j_call: TRBJ1-1

cdr3_aa: ASSLGEGQTEQY
v_call: TRBV7-9
d_call: TRBD1
j_call: .

cdr3_aa: ASSRNTVRLSSYNEQF
v_call: TRBV5-5
d_call: .
j_call: TRBJ2-1

cdr3_aa: ASSPRLLGDYNEQF
v_call: TRBV4-3
d_call: .
j_call: TRBJ2-1

cdr3_aa: ASSQSDTEAF
v_call: TRBV4-1
d_call: .
j_call: TRBJ1-1

cdr3_aa: SAREDGNSPPH
v_call: TRBV20-1
d_call: .
j_call: TRBJ1-6

cdr3_aa: ASSLPGQTEAF
v_call: TRBV7-2
d_call: TRBD1
j_call: TRBJ1-1

cdr3_aa: SLGGANYGYT
v_call: TRBV20-1
d_call: .
j_call: TRBJ1-2

cdr3_aa: ASTRGNGELF
v_call: TRBV6-5
d_call: .
j_call: TRBJ2-2

cdr3_aa: ASSFRAQGNPNTEAF
v_call: TRBV5-1
d_call: .
j_call: TRBJ1-1

cdr3_aa: ASSQDDNPPGEAF
v_call: TRBV3-1
d_call: .
j_call: TRBJ1-1

cdr3_aa: ASSRDIWEQY
v_call: TRBV7-9
d_call: .
j_call: TRBJ2-7

cdr3_aa: ASSQGTGTGELF
v_call: TRBV3-1
d_call: TRBD1
j_call: TRBJ2-2

cdr3_aa: ASSLLGGTENTEAF
v_call: TRBV7-2
d_call: .
j_call: TRBJ1-1

cdr3_aa: ASSLVGDRRYNEQY
v_call: TRBV5-1
d_call: TRBD1
j_call: TRBJ2-5

cdr3_aa: ASSSWGVSGGAISYEQY
v_call: TRBV6-5
d_call: TRBD2
j_call: TRBJ2-7

cdr3_aa: ASQPPKRGNTEAF
v_call: TRBV10-2
d_call: .
j_call: TRBJ1-1

cdr3_aa: ASSFTTSNYGYT
v_call: TRBV7-8
d_call: .
j_call: TRBJ1-2

cdr3_aa: ASSHSAGFYKDTQY
v_call: TRBV5-1
d_call: .
j_call: TRBJ2-3

cdr3_aa: ASSLNGQGETQY
v_call: TRBV7-9
d_call: .
j_call: TRBJ2-5